This TCR beta chain comes out of a study of siplizumab effects on memory and regulatory T cells. General study results and limits: There was no confirmation of the suppressive function of proliferating Tregs from siplizumab cultures. The diversity of naive T cells seemed greater than that of memory cells, and their alloresponse contribution seemed major.

Trimming cost V 0 bases and J 4 bases; bases outside gene matches: 5. CDR1 and CDR2 (germline): LGHNA, YNFKEQ. The CDR3 totals 15 residues. Sequencing used immunoSEQ multiplex PCR; TCRdb keeps in-frame clones, though not all of them. Among about 100,000 clones, 80% to 95% were seen once, and the ten largest hold approximately 0.15%. As regards this clone: Its specificity is not known.

The sequence was obtained from a human donor in good health. The chain recombines TRBV4-2 with TRBJ1-1; 7 bases match TRBD1. Sample: CD4+ T cells sorted from blood. The CDR3 loop reads CASSQDRAGGTEAFF. DNA for the CDR3: TGTGCCAGCAGCCAAGATAGGGCAGGGGGCACTGAAGCTTTCTTT.